This T cell receptor (beta chain) emerged from a study of OX40 agonist ivuxolimab in advanced cancers. Study-wide findings and caveats: Some nonresponders likewise displayed low normalized T-cell clonal expansion.

V was shortened by 4 bases and J by 7 bases, with 11 bases between the two germline ends. Germline V lookup: CDR1 SEHNR, CDR2 FQNEAQ (reference sequence). This CDR3 spans 13 amino acids. Blood samples were obtained at baseline, cycle 4 day 1, and cycle 7 day 1. Of note for this clone: Antigen specificity is unknown.

The assay was immunoSEQ multiplex PCR, and TCRdb's table has in-frame clones only and misses some. The table shows tens of thousands of clones, with about four fifths occurring only once. The chain carries TRBV7-9 and TRBJ1-5; no firm D call. The sample consisted of CD4+ or CD8+ T cells sorted from blood, taken in a trial of the OX40 agonist ivuxolimab. This TCR was recovered from an adult with an advanced solid tumor such as melanoma, head and neck, liver or kidney cancer. The DNA for the CDR3 is TGTGCCAGCAGCTCCCACGCGGAGCAGCCCCAGCATTTT. This gives the protein CASSSHAEQPQHF.